This passage covers 29 T cell receptor beta chains from one sample sequenced in a study of OX40 agonist ivuxolimab in advanced cancers. Here immunoSEQ multiplex PCR was the method, and the copy in TCRdb shows in-frame clones only, minus some. The sample holds some 50,000 clones, approximately 80% seen once. The sample in question was CD4+ or CD8+ T cells sorted from blood, obtained in a trial of the OX40 agonist ivuxolimab. These receptors were collected from an adult with an advanced solid tumor such as melanoma, head and neck, liver or kidney cancer.

The chain couples TRBV5-6 to TRBJ2-7; 9 bases are shared with TRBD1. Trimming cost V 4 bases and J 4 bases; bases outside gene matches: 3. The germline V gene has CDR1 SGHDT and CDR2 YYEEEE. The CDR3 is 13 residues long. CDR3 sequence: CASSTTGGYEQYF. CDR3 coding DNA: TGTGCCAGCAGCACGACAGGGGGGTACGAGCAGTACTTC.

The gene calls are TRBV19 and TRBJ2-2, with D tentatively TRBD1 (5 bases). Germline-derived CDR1 and CDR2 are LNHDA and SQIVND (reference sequence). The CDR3 is 14 residues long. Trimming removed 5 bases at V and 3 bases at J, with 10 bases between. The CDR3 DNA reads TGTGCCAGTAGTTTCCAGGGTGACACCGGGGAGCTGTTTTTT. Encoded protein: CASSFQGDTGELFF.

This clone has only one observation. V and J are TRBV11-2 and TRBJ1-2, with D perhaps matching TRBD1 (5 bases). The CDR3 loop spans 15 amino acids. Looked up from germline, CDR1 is SGHAT and CDR2 is FQNNGV. V was clipped by 1 base and J by 4 bases, with 13 bases between them. The CDR3: CASSLVQPGGYGYTF. The CDR3 DNA reads as TGTGCCAGCAGCTTAGTCCAGCCCGGGGGCTATGGCTACACCTTC.

This chain links TRBV5-1 with TRBJ1-6; the match to TRBD1 covers 8 bases. Germline V lookup: CDR1 SGHRS, CDR2 YFSETQ. V gave up 3 bases and J gave up 10 bases; unmatched junction bases: 6. CDR3 length: 14 amino acids. The CDR3 reads CASSSGQGESPLHF. The CDR3 coding sequence is TGCGCCAGCAGCTCTGGACAGGGTGAATCACCCCTCCACTTT.

CDR3 bases: TGCGCCAGCAGCAGGGGACTAGCGAACACCGGGGAGCTGTTTTTT. Encoded protein: CASSRGLANTGELFF. V is TRBV5-1 and J is TRBJ2-2; 8 bases are a match to TRBD2. Germline-derived CDR1 and CDR2 are SGHRS and YFSETQ. This CDR3 is 15 amino acids long. Trimming removed 4 bases from V and 0 bases from J; junction bases left unmatched: 2.

This rearrangement joins TRBV5-4 to TRBJ2-7, with 12 nucleotides matching TRBD2. CDR3 length: 14 residues. Trimming cost V 9 bases and J 3 bases; bases outside gene matches: 7. CDR1 SGHNT and CDR2 YYREEE come from the germline V gene (reference sequence). The CDR3, as DNA: TGTGCCACCAAGAGGACTAGCGGGGACTACGAGCAGTACTTC. This gives the protein CATKRTSGDYEQYF.

V and J are TRBV6-1 and TRBJ2-1; a weak D match, TRBD1 (7 bases). The CDR3 loop spans 14 amino acids. V was trimmed by 6 bases and J by 7 bases, leaving 16 bases between them. Germline V gene data show CDR1 as MNHNS and CDR2 as SASEGT. Here the CDR3 DNA reads TGTGCCAGCAGCCCTATACAGGGGAGGAATGAGCAGTTCTTC. This translates into CASSPIQGRNEQFF.

The chain combines TRBV5-1 with TRBJ1-2; unclear D gene. Germline loops: CDR1 SGHRS, CDR2 YFSETQ. The CDR3 covers 13 residues. Between the trimmed V and J ends, which lost 5 bases and 4 bases, there was a span of 12 bases. The CDR3 nucleotides are TGCGCCAGCAGTAAGGACCTTGGCTATGGCTACACCTTC. It codes for CASSKDLGYGYTF.

In the case of this clone: Germline and junction disagree at one end, which may indicate a read error. The V gene is TRBV5-1, the J gene TRBJ1-1, with a weak D call TRBD1 (5 bases). Per the germline V gene, CDR1 is SGHRS and CDR2 is YFSETQ. The CDR3 runs to 13 residues. CDR3 in amino acids: CASRQDLNTEAFF. The CDR3 region has the DNA TGCGCCAGCAGACAGGATTTGAATACTGAAGCTTTCTTT.

The chain joins TRBV18 to TRBJ1-3; 7 positions match TRBD1. V lost 6 bases to trimming and J lost 0 bases; unmatched junction nucleotides: 5. In germline, CDR1 is KGHSH, CDR2 LQKENI. The CDR3 is 15 amino acids. The CDR3 bases are TGTGCCAGCTCGCCGGGGACAGCCTCTGGAAACACCATATATTTT. Translation: CASSPGTASGNTIYF.

The V and J genes are TRBV7-9 and TRBJ1-3; D unresolved. The CDR3 consists of 15 residues. From germline, CDR1 is SEHNR and CDR2 FQNEAQ (reference sequence). Trimming took off 1 base at V and 0 bases at J, with 7 bases between the two ends. In nucleotides, the CDR3 is TGTGCCAGCAGCTTAGTTTCGGGCTCTGGAAACACCATATATTTT. Protein product: CASSLVSGSGNTIYF.

This rearrangement joins TRBV6-1 to TRBJ2-3; D is ambiguous. Trimming stripped 6 bases from V and 0 bases from J, with 7 bases between. This CDR3 is 13 amino acids long. Germline V lookup: CDR1 MNHNS, CDR2 SASEGT. In DNA, the CDR3 is TGTGCCAGCAGGCCATCTAGCACAGATACGCAGTATTTT. Protein: CASRPSSTDTQYF.

The chain carries TRBV13 and TRBJ2-3; 8 positions agree with TRBD2. CDR1 PRHDT and CDR2 FYEKMQ come from the germline V gene (reference sequence). The CDR3 has 15 residues. V gave up 0 bases and J gave up 2 bases; unmatched junction bases: 1. The CDR3 nucleotides read TGTGCCAGCAGCTTAGGACTAGCGGACACAGATACGCAGTATTTT. It specifies CASSLGLADTDTQYF.

V usage is TRBV5-5 and J usage is TRBJ2-1, with D possibly being TRBD2 (5 bases). Germline V gives CDR1 SGHKS, CDR2 YYEKEE (reference sequence). V gave up 7 bases and J gave up 8 bases, with 25 bases separating them. The CDR3 sequence is 16 residues long. DNA of the CDR3: TGTGCCAGCGGCCGGGGAGCTGGGCTTAATCGGGATGAGCAGTTCTTC. Translated: CASGRGAGLNRDEQFF. Filled out from reference TRBV5-5 and TRBJ2-1, the complete variable domain reads DAGVTQSPTHLIKTRGQQVTLRCSPISGHKSVSWYQQVLGQGPQFIFQYYEKEERGRGNFPDRFSARQFPNYSSELNVNALLLGDSALYLCASGRGAGLNRDEQFFGPGTRLTVL.

V usage is TRBV6-5 and J usage is TRBJ1-1; 10 bases line up with TRBD1. The CDR3 runs 15 residues. Trimming at V came to 6 bases and at J to 5 bases, leaving 9 bases not matched to a gene. Per the germline V gene, CDR1 is MNHEY and CDR2 is SVGAGI. CDR3 nucleotide sequence: TGTGCCAGCAGATCCTCGACAGGGGGCGTAACTGAAGCTTTCTTT. Its protein product is CASRSSTGGVTEAFF.

The chain has TRBV2 and TRBJ1-2; 9 nucleotides agree with TRBD1. With V trimmed by 8 bases and J by 2 bases, 6 bases remained unmatched. The CDR3 runs 14 residues. Germline V CDR1 and CDR2: SNHLY, FYNNEI. CDR3 protein: CASDEDRGNYGYTF. The DNA of the CDR3 is TGTGCCAGCGATGAGGACAGGGGAAACTATGGCTACACCTTC.

The chain joins TRBV5-1 to TRBJ1-4; possible D gene TRBD1, 6 bases. V lost 4 bases and J 5 bases, leaving 12 bases between the germline ends. The length of the CDR3 is 14 residues. Germline assignment: CDR1 SGHRS and CDR2 YFSETQ. This CDR3 reads CASSGGTQNEKLFF. CDR3 DNA: TGCGCCAGCAGCGGCGGGACACAGAATGAAAAACTGTTTTTT.

This chain joins TRBV20-1 and TRBJ2-7; possible D gene TRBD1, 6 bases. The germline V and J ends were trimmed by 1 base and 13 bases, with 14 bases remaining between them. The CDR3 is 11 amino acids. CDR1 and CDR2 from the germline V gene are DFQATT and SNEGSKA (reference sequence). In nucleotides, the CDR3 is TGCAGTGCTAGAGCGGGACAAACCCCATACTTC. This translates into CSARAGQTPYF.

The gene calls are TRBV29-1 and TRBJ2-1; D remains ambiguous. Trimming stripped 7 bases from V and 9 bases from J, with 16 bases between. This CDR3 spans 12 amino acids. CDR1 is SQVTM and CDR2 is ANQGSEA in the germline V gene. As DNA, the CDR3 is TGCAGCGGGCACCGGACGGGCGGTGAGCAGTTCTTC. Translation gives CSGHRTGGEQFF.

This chain joins TRBV7-6 and TRBJ2-2, with D tentatively TRBD2 (5 bases). The CDR3 has 15 amino acids. From germline, CDR1 is SGHVS and CDR2 FNYEAQ. Trimming took off 2 bases at V and 1 base at J, with 8 bases between the two ends. The CDR3 nucleotides read TGTGCCAGCAGCTTACGTCGGGGGAACACCGGGGAGCTGTTTTTT. Amino acids: CASSLRRGNTGELFF.

A note on this clone: Sequence at one end of the junction differs from germline and may be a read error. This chain joins TRBV2 and TRBJ1-2; a possible D gene is TRBD1 (6 bases). The CDR3 is 13 residues long. Germline V CDR1 and CDR2: SNHLY, FYNNEI. This chain's CDR3 is CASREGQIYGYTF. The CDR3 region has the DNA TGTGCCAGCAGAGAAGGACAGATCTATGGCTACACCTTC.

This clone was seen repeatedly, ten times or more. CDR3 protein: CASSPPGTGFLYSPLHF. The CDR3, as DNA: TGTGCCAGTAGTCCCCCCGGGACCGGGTTTTTATATTCACCCCTCCACTTT. This chain joins TRBV19 and TRBJ1-6; TRBD1 might be the D (5 bases). Trimming shortened V by 5 bases and J by 8 bases, and 22 bases separated the two germline ends. Germline V gene sequence: CDR1 LNHDA, CDR2 SQIVND (reference sequence). CDR3 length: 17 residues. Supplemented by reference TRBV19 and TRBJ1-6, the full variable domain reads DGGITQSPKYLFRKEGQNVTLSCEQNLNHDAMYWYRQDPGQGLRLIYYSQIVNDFQKGDIAEGYSVSREKKESFPLTVTSAQKNPTAFYLCASSPPGTGFLYSPLHFGNGTRLTVT.

The J gene is TRBJ1-6, the V gene TRBV7-2; D gene unclear. CDR3 length equals 16 residues. V lost 4 bases and J 3 bases, leaving 13 bases between the germline ends. Germline loops: CDR1 SGHTA, CDR2 FQGNSA. CDR3 amino acids: CASSSMRTVYNSPLHF. The CDR3, as DNA: TGTGCCAGCAGCTCTATGAGGACGGTCTATAATTCACCCCTCCACTTT.

The gene calls are TRBV6-6 and TRBJ1-2; 7 bases are a match to TRBD1. CDR3 size: 13 residues. J lost 3 bases, V lost 5 bases, and 3 bases had no gene match. Germline CDR1 and CDR2: MNHNY and SVGAGI (reference sequence). The CDR3 sequence is CASSEGADYGYTF. The CDR3 DNA follows: TGTGCCAGCAGTGAGGGGGCGGACTATGGCTACACCTTC.

The V gene is TRBV2, the J gene TRBJ2-1; no clear D. Germline V CDR1 and CDR2: SNHLY, FYNNEI. There are 14 residues in the CDR3. V was cut by 3 bases and J by 3 bases, with 9 bases left in between. The CDR3 loop reads CASSDPTGYNEQFF. In nucleotides, the CDR3 is TGTGCCAGCAGTGACCCCACCGGCTACAATGAGCAGTTCTTC.

The rearrangement joins TRBV7-2 to TRBJ2-3; D possibly matches TRBD1 or TRBD2 (6 bases each). V lost 8 bases, J lost 1 base, and 10 bases lay in between. This CDR3 comprises 13 residues. CDR1 is SGHTA and CDR2 is FQGNSA in the germline V gene. The CDR3: CASVGGRTDTQYF. The CDR3 nucleotides read TGTGCCAGCGTTGGGGGGCGCACAGATACGCAGTATTTT.

J is TRBJ1-6 and V is TRBV14, with TRBD1 identical over 8 bases. CDR3 length: 18 residues. CDR1 is SGHDN, CDR2 FVKESK, per germline. Losses at the gene ends were 1 base for V and 0 bases for J; bases not matched to a gene: 5. The CDR3 DNA sequence: TGTGCCAGCAGCCAAGGACAGGGGATACGCTCCTATAATTCACCCCTCCACTTT. This gives the protein CASSQGQGIRSYNSPLHF.

V gene TRBV7-2 combines with J gene TRBJ1-2; possibly TRBD1 for D (5 bases). V was cut by 5 bases and J by 8 bases, with 12 bases left in between. The germline CDR1 and CDR2 sequences are SGHTA and FQGNSA. The CDR3 length is 12 residues. DNA for the CDR3: TGTGCCAGCAGCCAAGGGGTATTGGGCTACACCTTC. Protein sequence: CASSQGVLGYTF. Supplemented by reference TRBV7-2 and TRBJ1-2, the full variable domain reads GAGVSQSPSNKVTEKGKDVELRCDPISGHTALYWYRQSLGQGLEFLIYFQGNSAPDKSGLPSDRFSAERTGGSVSTLTIQRTQQEDSAVYLCASSQGVLGYTFGSGTRLTVV.

CDR3 nucleotide sequence: TGTGCCAGTAGCCGGGACAGGGACCAAATCGAAGCTTTCTTT. Translated: CASSRDRDQIEAFF. The chain carries TRBV19 and TRBJ1-1; 9 bases map to TRBD1. The V and J ends lost 6 bases and 8 bases, in that order; junction bases with no gene match: 10. Germline V lookup: CDR1 LNHDA, CDR2 SQIVND (reference sequence). The CDR3 has 14 amino acids.